This T cell receptor beta chain appears in the sequencing data of a study of CD8 T cells in Susac syndrome. Study-level information: When their blood was taken, patients with Susac syndrome were therapy-naive, taking corticosteroids, or taking intravenous immunoglobulin alone.

The CDR3 runs 15 residues. CDR1 and CDR2 (germline): GTSNPN, SVGIG (reference sequence). V was clipped by 0 bases and J by 0 bases, with 12 bases between them. Findings of the study overall: A relatively small number of individuals underwent TCR sequencing and HLA analysis.

Of note for this clonotype: Its antigen is unknown.

RNA in amounts of about 0.5 to 1 ug was reverse transcribed with random hexamers. The authors amplified TCR beta CDR3 across 54 Vbeta and 13 Jbeta using immunoSEQ multiplex PCR. TCRdb re-called the immunoSEQ multiplex PCR reads with MiXCR, one entry per CDR3 protein. The data hold about 210,000 distinct CDR3 sequences, with less than 95% observed a single time. This chain uses TRBV30 with TRBJ2-7; D might be TRBD1 or TRBD2, each matching 5 bases. This TCR was recovered from a human donor with Susac syndrome. What was sequenced was CD4+ T cells from PBMCs. The DNA for the CDR3 is TGTGCCTGGAGTGTACGGGGCAGCCTCTCCTACGAGCAGTACTTC. It is translated as CAWSVRGSLSYEQYF.